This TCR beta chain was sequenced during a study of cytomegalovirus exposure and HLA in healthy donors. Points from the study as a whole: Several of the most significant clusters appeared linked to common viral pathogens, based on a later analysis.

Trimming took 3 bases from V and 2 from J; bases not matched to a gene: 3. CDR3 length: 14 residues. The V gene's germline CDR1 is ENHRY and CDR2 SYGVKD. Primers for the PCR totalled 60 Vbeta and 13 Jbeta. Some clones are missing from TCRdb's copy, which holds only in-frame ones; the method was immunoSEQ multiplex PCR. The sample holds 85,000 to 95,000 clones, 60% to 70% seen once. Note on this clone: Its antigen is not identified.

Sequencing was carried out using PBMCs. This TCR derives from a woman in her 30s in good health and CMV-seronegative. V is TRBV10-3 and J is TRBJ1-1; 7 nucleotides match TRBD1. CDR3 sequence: CAISDRQGNTEAFF. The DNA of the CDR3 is TGTGCCATCAGTGACCGACAGGGAAACACTGAAGCTTTCTTT.